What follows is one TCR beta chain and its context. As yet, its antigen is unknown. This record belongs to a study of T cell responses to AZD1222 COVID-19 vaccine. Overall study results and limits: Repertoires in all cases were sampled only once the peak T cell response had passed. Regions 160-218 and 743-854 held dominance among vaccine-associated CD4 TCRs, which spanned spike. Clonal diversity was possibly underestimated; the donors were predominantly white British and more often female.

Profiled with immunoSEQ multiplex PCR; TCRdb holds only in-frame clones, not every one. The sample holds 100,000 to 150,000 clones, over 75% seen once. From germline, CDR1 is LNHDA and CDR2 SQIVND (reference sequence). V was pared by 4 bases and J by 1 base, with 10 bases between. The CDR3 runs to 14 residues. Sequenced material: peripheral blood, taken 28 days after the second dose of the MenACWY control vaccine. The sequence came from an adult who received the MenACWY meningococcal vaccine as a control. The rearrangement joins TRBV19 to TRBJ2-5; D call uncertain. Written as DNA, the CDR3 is TGTGCCAGTAGTAATGGCCCCGGCCAAGAGACCCAGTACTTC. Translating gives CASSNGPGQETQYF.